The T cell receptor beta chain described here comes from a study of T cell responses to AZD1222 COVID-19 vaccine. The CDR3 spans 12 residues. CDR1 is MNHEY and CDR2 is SMNVEV in the germline V gene (reference sequence). V lost 3 bases, J lost 13 bases, and 10 bases lay in between. Measured with immunoSEQ multiplex PCR; TCRdb has only the in-frame clones, and not every one. The table shows about 42,000 clones, with approximately 80% occurring only once. The specimen comprised peripheral blood, sampled 28 days after the second AZD1222 dose. This TCR came from an adult who received the AZD1222 COVID-19 vaccine. The V and J genes are TRBV27 and TRBJ1-6, with D perhaps TRBD1 (6 bases). CDR3 protein: CASSFTTGPLHF. In nucleotides, the CDR3 is TGTGCCAGCAGTTTCACGACAGGTCCCCTCCACTTT.